The clone carrying this TCR beta chain has a single count. Germline CDR1 reads MDHEN; CDR2 reads SYDVKM. This CDR3 comprises 14 residues. Trimming took 8 bases from V and 4 from J, leaving 17 bases between them. These data originate in a study of blood T cell repertoires in COVID-19. The overall study: Sites in the United States, Italy and Spain provided acute and convalescent COVID-19 samples. Sources were T cells, B-cell-depleted T cells, or PBMCs; the material itself was cDNA or gDNA.

In the source study's methods: Reference gene primer amplification gave nucleated cell count estimates. Repertoires were generated with immunoSEQ multiplex PCR, while TCRdb's copy carries only in-frame clones and drops some. Clonal size and the V and J genes are those of that table, whereas D and trimming came from the DNA. Seen here are around 260,000 clones, around 86% observed once, and the top ten hold roughly 15%. The rearrangement links TRBV28 to TRBJ1-2; possible D gene TRBD1, 5 bases. The sequencing sample was made of peripheral blood. This TCR was recovered from a human donor in a cohort sampled during active COVID-19. This chain's CDR3 is CASYPLGLVYGYTF. The CDR3 DNA reads as TGTGCCAGCTATCCGTTGGGGCTCGTCTATGGCTACACCTTC.